Presented here are 32 T cell receptor beta chains from one specimen sequenced in a study of T cell responses to AZD1222 COVID-19 vaccine. Some clones are missing from TCRdb's copy, which holds only in-frame ones; the method was immunoSEQ multiplex PCR. The sample lists some 120,000 clones, nearly 90% occurring once. Here the sequenced sample was peripheral blood, taken on day 0 of AZD1222 vaccination. These receptors were collected from an adult in good health.

CDR3 sequence (DNA): TGTGCCAGCAGCCAGACTAGCGGGAGGCTGAATGAGCAGTTCTTC. Protein sequence: CASSQTSGRLNEQFF. The rearrangement links TRBV2 to TRBJ2-1; 13 positions agree with TRBD2. The CDR3 consists of 15 residues. Germline V CDR1 and CDR2: SNHLY, FYNNEI. Unmatched junction bases numbered 6, after V lost 6 bases and J lost 7 bases.

The rearrangement links TRBV6-1 to TRBJ2-7; 7 nucleotides line up with TRBD1. Trimming took 3 bases from V and 2 from J; bases not matched to a gene: 7. Germline CDR1 is MNHNS and CDR2 is SASEGT. This CDR3 comprises 15 residues. The CDR3: CASSEWDSVTYEQYF. The CDR3 coding sequence is TGTGCCAGCAGTGAGTGGGACAGTGTCACCTACGAGCAGTACTTC.

This chain connects TRBV3-1 (or the pseudogene TRBV3-2) to TRBJ2-5, with 7 bases fitting TRBD2. The CDR3 runs 15 residues. The V segment lost 4 bases and the J segment 2 bases; nucleotides outside the gene matches: 7. CDR1 and CDR2 from the germline V gene are LGHDT and YNNKEL (reference sequence). The CDR3 loop is CASSPLPSGQETQYF. In DNA form, the CDR3 reads TGTGCCAGCAGCCCTTTGCCTAGCGGACAAGAGACCCAGTACTTC.

This clone showed up just once. The rearrangement joins TRBV6-4 to TRBJ1-1; 7 positions match TRBD1. V was pared by 2 bases and J by 4 bases, with 13 bases of the junction left unmatched. The CDR3 totals 17 residues. Per the germline V gene, CDR1 is MRHNA and CDR2 is SNTAGT. The CDR3 sequence is CASSDTAQTGRGTEAFF. CDR3 DNA sequence: TGTGCCAGCAGTGACACAGCTCAGACAGGGCGAGGCACTGAAGCTTTCTTT.

V is TRBV7-9 and J is TRBJ1-1; 7 bases agree with TRBD1. Losses at the gene ends were 5 bases for V and 10 bases for J; bases not matched to a gene: 7. CDR3 length: 12 residues. CDR1 is SEHNR, CDR2 FQNEAQ, per germline (reference sequence). CDR3 loop: CASSPPGQAAFF. The CDR3 bases are TGTGCCAGCAGCCCCCCAGGACAGGCAGCTTTCTTT.

This clone was recorded only once. This chain joins TRBV28 and TRBJ2-7; unclear D gene. In germline, CDR1 is MDHEN, CDR2 SYDVKM. Trimming took off 5 bases at V and 0 bases at J, with 11 bases between the two ends. This CDR3 is 14 amino acids long. CDR3 DNA: TGTGCCAGCAGTATAACAGCCCCCTCCTACGAGCAGTACTTC. Its translation: CASSITAPSYEQYF.

The J gene is TRBJ2-3, the V gene TRBV9; 14 bases line up with TRBD2. Germline V gene lookup returns CDR1 SGDLS and CDR2 YYNGEE. This CDR3 comprises 18 residues. Germline trimming cut 0 bases from V and 3 bases from J; bases unmatched to any gene: 6. The CDR3 loop reads CASSVGLAGGVVTDTQYF. Here the CDR3 DNA reads TGTGCCAGCAGCGTAGGACTAGCGGGAGGGGTGGTTACAGATACGCAGTATTTT. The complete variable domain, with remaining parts taken from reference TRBV9 and TRBJ2-3, reads DSGVTQTPKHLITATGQRVTLRCSPRSGDLSVYWYQQSLDQGLQFLIQYYNGEERAKGNILERFSAQQFPDLHSELNLSSLELGDSALYFCASSVGLAGGVVTDTQYFGPGTRLTVL.

This chain connects TRBV7-9 to TRBJ1-2; tentatively, D is TRBD1 (5 bases). The V gene lost 4 bases and the J gene lost 2 bases, with 11 bases spanning the gap. The CDR3 is 14 residues long. From germline, CDR1 is SEHNR and CDR2 FQNEAQ (reference sequence). In nucleotides, the CDR3 is TGTGCCAGCAGCTACTTCAGGGACAACTATGGCTACACCTTC. Its protein is CASSYFRDNYGYTF.

The V gene is TRBV21-1, the J gene TRBJ1-3; TRBD1, the D gene given by the table, was not confirmed from the DNA. TRBV21-1 represents a pseudogene. CDR3 length: 18 amino acids. Here the CDR3 reads CASSKLGAVGLTGNTIYF. CDR3 nucleotide sequence: TGTGCCAGCAGCAAATTAGGGGCAGTAGGGTTGACTGGAAACACCATATATTTT.

V usage is TRBV10-3 and J usage is TRBJ1-2; 11 bases are shared with TRBD1. The CDR3 consists of 14 residues. CDR1 is ENHRY, CDR2 SYGVKD, per germline. With 3 bases clipped from V and 9 bases from J, the junction kept 6 bases outside the gene matches. The CDR3 sequence: CAISDPGTGGRYTF. DNA of the CDR3: TGTGCCATCAGTGATCCCGGGACAGGGGGGCGCTACACCTTC.

The rearrangement uses TRBV7-8 and TRBJ2-3; 7 bases align to TRBD1. The CDR3 has 16 amino acids. V trimming: 3 bases; J trimming: 4 bases; junction bases outside the gene matches: 10. In germline, CDR1 is SGHVS, CDR2 FQNEAQ. Here the CDR3 DNA reads TGTGCCAGCAGCTTCACAGGGGTCGCGGTGGCAGATACGCAGTATTTT. Its translation: CASSFTGVAVADTQYF.

V is TRBV18 and J is TRBJ2-3; D is possibly TRBD2 (6 bases). This CDR3 comprises 13 residues. V was cut by 3 bases and J by 10 bases, with 14 bases left in between. Per the germline V gene, CDR1 is KGHSH and CDR2 is LQKENI. The CDR3 DNA sequence: TGTGCCAGCTCACCCCCGGGACTGAGGGCGCAGTATTTT. Translating gives CASSPPGLRAQYF.

CDR3 sequence (DNA): TGTGCCAGCAGTGTACAAGGGGCGAACACTGAAGCTTTCTTT. Translated, it gives CASSVQGANTEAFF. The chain recombines TRBV25-1 with TRBJ1-1; perhaps TRBD1 as D (5 bases). V lost 4 bases, J lost 1 base, and 10 bases lay in between. Germline lookup yields CDR1 MGHDK and CDR2 SYGVNS. The CDR3 loop spans 14 amino acids.

The CDR3 here is CASSLGGHYEQYF. The CDR3 bases are TGTGCCAGCAGCTTAGGTGGCCACTACGAGCAGTACTTC. The V gene is TRBV5-4, the J gene TRBJ2-7; D is ambiguous. Trimming shortened V by 2 bases and J by 3 bases, and 9 bases separated the two germline ends. This CDR3 spans 13 amino acids. Germline CDR1 SGHNT, CDR2 YYREEE (reference sequence).

The chain joins TRBV7-8 to TRBJ1-2; TRBD1 is a possible D gene (5 bases). Germline assignment: CDR1 SGHVS and CDR2 FQNEAQ. Trimming removed 7 bases from V and 1 base from J, with 13 bases in between. The CDR3 length is 14 residues. This CDR3 is CASTLGGFNYGYTF. CDR3 nucleotides: TGTGCCAGCACTCTTGGGGGATTTAACTATGGCTACACCTTC.

The chain carries TRBV5-4 and TRBJ2-5, with 16 bases aligning to TRBD2. This CDR3 is built from 19 residues. Germline trimming cut 4 bases from V and 5 bases from J; bases unmatched to any gene: 14. Germline CDR1 is SGHNT and CDR2 is YYREEE (reference sequence). CDR3 residues: CASSQIGTSGRAGWETQYF. CDR3 DNA: TGTGCCAGCAGCCAGATAGGGACTAGCGGGAGGGCCGGTTGGGAGACCCAGTACTTC.

The rearrangement uses TRBV30 and TRBJ1-5; D call uncertain. Trimming shortened V by 0 bases and J by 6 bases, and 12 bases separated the two germline ends. Germline-derived CDR1 and CDR2 are GTSNPN and SVGIG (reference sequence). The CDR3 spans 14 residues. The CDR3 nucleotides are TGTGCCTGGAGTGTAGCGGGCTTGGGTCAGCCCCAGCATTTT. As protein: CAWSVAGLGQPQHF.

The rearrangement links TRBV7-2 to TRBJ2-5, with TRBD2 as a possible D gene (7 bases). V was pared by 1 base and J by 5 bases, with 20 bases between. The CDR3 has 17 residues. Germline CDR1 is SGHTA and CDR2 is FQGNSA. The CDR3 sequence is CASSLGWGGKDQETQYF. The DNA of the CDR3 is TGTGCCAGCAGCTTAGGATGGGGGGGCAAGGATCAGGAGACCCAGTACTTC.

V gene TRBV9 combines with J gene TRBJ1-6; 7 bases match TRBD1. CDR1 is SGDLS, CDR2 YYNGEE, per germline. The CDR3 is 16 amino acids. V was pared by 4 bases and J by 5 bases, with 9 bases of the junction left unmatched. As DNA, the CDR3 is TGTGCCAGCAGCCCTTCCTCGGGACAGCATAATTCACCCCTCCACTTT. Its protein is CASSPSSGQHNSPLHF.

This clone has more than one count but fewer than ten. This sequence joins TRBV6-5 and TRBJ2-7; 7 bases match TRBD1. The CDR3 has 15 amino acids. The trim removed 5 bases at V and 1 base at J, leaving 8 bases unmatched. Germline CDR1 and CDR2: MNHEY and SVGAGI. The CDR3, as DNA: TGTGCCAGCAGTCACCCCGAGGGGGCGTCCTACGAGCAGTACTTC. Protein sequence: CASSHPEGASYEQYF.

The V gene is TRBV11-3, the J gene TRBJ2-5, with D perhaps TRBD1 (6 bases). Germline V gives CDR1 SGHNT, CDR2 YENEEA. V was shortened by 0 bases and J by 6 bases, with 8 bases between the two germline ends. The CDR3 totals 13 residues. The CDR3 coding sequence is TGTGCCAGCAGCTTAGACAGGGGTCAGACCCAGTACTTC. Translating gives CASSLDRGQTQYF.

CDR3 in amino acids: CASSRTDLMNTEAFF. The CDR3 coding sequence is TGTGCCAGTTCTCGCACAGATCTGATGAACACTGAAGCTTTCTTT. The chain has TRBV6-5 and TRBJ1-1; D not certain. This CDR3 is built from 15 residues. Looked up from germline, CDR1 is MNHEY and CDR2 is SVGAGI. V lost 9 bases and J lost 0, with 17 bases in between.

The chain couples TRBV6-5 to TRBJ1-1, with D perhaps matching TRBD1 (6 bases). The CDR3 is 16 amino acids. V lost 0 bases and J lost 0, with 11 bases in between. Germline V gives CDR1 MNHEY, CDR2 SVGAGI. DNA of the CDR3: TGTGCCAGCAGTTACTCGGGGGGCAGGATGAACACTGAAGCTTTCTTT. This encodes CASSYSGGRMNTEAFF.

A single count supports this clone. J is TRBJ2-2 and V is TRBV7-6, with TRBD1 as a possible D gene (5 bases). The V end was cut by 0 bases, the J end by 2 bases, with 7 bases between. Germline V gene data show CDR1 as SGHVS and CDR2 as FNYEAQ. The CDR3 is made up of 15 amino acids. In DNA, the CDR3 is TGTGCCAGCAGCTTAGCTGGACAAAACACCGGGGAGCTGTTTTTT. Translation gives CASSLAGQNTGELFF.

The gene calls are TRBV19 and TRBJ1-4, with a tentative D call TRBD1 (6 bases). In germline, CDR1 is LNHDA, CDR2 SQIVND (reference sequence). Trimming cost V 5 bases and J 8 bases, with 15 bases left between them. CDR3 length: 14 residues. CDR3 nucleotides: TGTGCCAGTAGTGTTACAGGGTCAGGAGAAAAACTGTTTTTT. It specifies CASSVTGSGEKLFF. Full variable domain (missing parts from reference TRBV19 and TRBJ1-4): DGGITQSPKYLFRKEGQNVTLSCEQNLNHDAMYWYRQDPGQGLRLIYYSQIVNDFQKGDIAEGYSVSREKKESFPLTVTSAQKNPTAFYLCASSVTGSGEKLFFGSGTQLSVL.

The V call is TRBV28, the J call TRBJ2-7; the match to TRBD1 covers 8 bases. The CDR3 spans 15 residues. Germline loops: CDR1 MDHEN, CDR2 SYDVKM. Unmatched junction bases numbered 4, after V lost 2 bases and J lost 1 base. The CDR3 is CASSLGDRNSYEQYF. For the CDR3, the DNA is TGTGCCAGCAGTTTAGGGGACAGGAATTCCTACGAGCAGTACTTC. The full variable domain, in which reference TRBV28 and TRBJ2-7 provide the parts outside the CDR3, is DVKVTQSSRYLVKRTGEKVFLECVQDMDHENMFWYRQDPGLGLRLIYFSYDVKMKEKGDIPEGYSVSREKKERFSLILESASTNQTSMYLCASSLGDRNSYEQYFGPGTRLTVT.

V gene TRBV11-2 combines with J gene TRBJ1-2; D is unclear. V lost 4 bases and J 5 bases, leaving 8 bases between the germline ends. Germline V gene data show CDR1 as SGHAT and CDR2 as FQNNGV. This CDR3 is 12 amino acids long. The CDR3 here is CASSYGPYGYTF. The CDR3 nucleotides are TGTGCCAGCAGCTATGGACCTTATGGCTACACCTTC.

V and J are TRBV27 and TRBJ1-2; D possibly corresponds to TRBD1 (6 bases). Trimming cost V 6 bases and J 2 bases, with 10 bases left between them. The V gene's germline CDR1 is MNHEY and CDR2 SMNVEV (reference sequence). This CDR3 contains 13 residues. CDR3 in amino acids: CASSLQGNYGYTF. The CDR3 nucleotides are TGTGCCAGCAGCTTACAGGGCAACTATGGCTACACCTTC.

The chain uses TRBV27 and TRBJ2-7; perhaps TRBD1 as D (6 bases). Germline lookup yields CDR1 MNHEY and CDR2 SMNVEV (reference sequence). This CDR3 is built from 13 residues. V gave up 3 bases and J gave up 6 bases, with 12 bases separating them. CDR3 amino acids: CASSLSNRAEQYF. DNA for the CDR3: TGTGCCAGCAGTTTGTCCAACAGGGCCGAGCAGTACTTC.

The J gene is TRBJ1-2, the V gene TRBV7-8; 8 bases map to TRBD1. The CDR3 contains 13 residues. V dropped 5 bases and J dropped 4; count of bases not matched to a gene: 3. The V gene's germline CDR1 is SGHVS and CDR2 FQNEAQ. CDR3 sequence (DNA): TGTGCCAGCAGCCAGGACAGGGCCTATGGCTACACCTTC. This sequence encodes CASSQDRAYGYTF.

J is TRBJ1-2 and V is TRBV20-1; D gene ambiguous. Germline CDR1 DFQATT, CDR2 SNEGSKA (reference sequence). Trimming took off 3 bases at V and 4 bases at J, with 9 bases between the two ends. The CDR3 totals 12 residues. The CDR3 protein is CSASDGSYGYTF. As DNA, the CDR3 is TGCAGTGCTAGTGACGGTAGCTATGGCTACACCTTC.

The chain couples TRBV27 to TRBJ2-3; 13 nucleotides align to TRBD2. Germline lookup yields CDR1 MNHEY and CDR2 SMNVEV (reference sequence). The CDR3 length is 17 residues. Trimming at V came to 5 bases and at J to 4 bases, leaving 9 bases not matched to a gene. CDR3 region: CASSIRGLAGTADTQYF. The DNA for the CDR3 is TGTGCCAGCAGTATCAGGGGACTAGCGGGGACAGCAGATACGCAGTATTTT.